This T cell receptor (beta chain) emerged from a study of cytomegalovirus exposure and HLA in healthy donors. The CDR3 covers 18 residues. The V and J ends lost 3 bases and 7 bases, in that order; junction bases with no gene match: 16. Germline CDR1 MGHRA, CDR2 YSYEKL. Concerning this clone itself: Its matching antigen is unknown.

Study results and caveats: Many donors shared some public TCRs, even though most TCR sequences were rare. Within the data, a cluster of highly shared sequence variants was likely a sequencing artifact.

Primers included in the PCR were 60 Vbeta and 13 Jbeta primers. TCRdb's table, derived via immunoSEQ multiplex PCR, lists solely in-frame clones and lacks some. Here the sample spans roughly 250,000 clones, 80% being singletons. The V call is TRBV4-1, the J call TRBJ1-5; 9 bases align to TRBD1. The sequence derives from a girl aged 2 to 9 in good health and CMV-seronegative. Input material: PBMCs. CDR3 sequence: CASSHHEKWTGDDQPQHF. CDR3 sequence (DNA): TGCGCCAGCAGCCACCACGAGAAGTGGACAGGGGATGACCAGCCCCAGCATTTT.